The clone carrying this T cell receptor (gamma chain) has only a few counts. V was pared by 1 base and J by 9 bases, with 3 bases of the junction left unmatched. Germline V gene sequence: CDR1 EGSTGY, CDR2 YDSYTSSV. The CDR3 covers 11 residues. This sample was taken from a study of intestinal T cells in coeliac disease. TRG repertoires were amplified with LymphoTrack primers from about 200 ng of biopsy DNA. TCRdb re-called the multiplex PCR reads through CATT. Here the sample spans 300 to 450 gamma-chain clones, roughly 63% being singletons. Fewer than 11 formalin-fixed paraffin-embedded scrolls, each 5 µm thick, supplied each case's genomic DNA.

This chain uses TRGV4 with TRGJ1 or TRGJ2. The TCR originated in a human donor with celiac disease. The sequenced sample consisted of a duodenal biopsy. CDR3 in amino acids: CATWDGTKKLF. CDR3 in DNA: TGTGCCACCTGGGATGGTACTAAGAAACTCTTT.